Detailed here is one TCR beta chain. The entry originates in a study of T cells in women clearing cervical HPV infection. Study-level background: Women with histologically confirmed HPV16-related CIN3 or worse, 2 with invasive cancer, served as cases. Case blood was drawn when the lesion was first found; control blood after infection became undetectable.

The table came from immunoSEQ multiplex PCR; TCRdb's copy has only in-frame clones and leaves some out. The sample has some 40,000 clones. The sample taken for sequencing was blood buffy coat. The TCR comes from a woman aged 18 to 75 with a cervical HPV16 infection that either progressed to CIN3+ or cleared (not recorded which).

The CDR3 sequence is CASKAGSYEQYF. The DNA read from the CDR3 is TGTGCCAGCAAAGCAGGTTCCTACGAG. This chain joins TRBV28 and TRBJ2-7; D gene unclear. The read terminates 3 residues before the CDR3 end, so the remaining end is supplied by the germline J gene. Germline V gene data show CDR1 as MDHEN and CDR2 as SYDVKM. This CDR3 has 12 amino acids. V shed 7 bases and J shed 1 base, with 8 bases lying between them.